Below, 32 T cell receptor beta chains from the same sample are listed, as sequenced in a study of CD8 T cells in ankylosing spondylitis. TCRdb re-called the 5' RACE reads with MiXCR, one entry per CDR3 protein. Found here are about 320,000 distinct CDR3 sequences, roughly 12% of them singletons; the top ten hold around 8.4%. What was sequenced was blood, either unsorted or a sorted T cell fraction (not recorded which). The receptors here all came from a female donor with ankylosing spondylitis or in good health (not recorded which).

This clonotype was observed many times. V is TRBV28 and J is TRBJ2-7; TRBD1 agrees at 7 bases. CDR1 MDHEN and CDR2 SYDVKM come from the germline V gene. This CDR3 is built from 13 residues. Trimming took 7 bases from V and 3 from J; bases not matched to a gene: 6. CDR3 DNA sequence: TGTGCCAGCACCGACAGGGCTTTCTACGAGCAGTACTTC. Translation gives CASTDRAFYEQYF.

The rearrangement links TRBV10-2 to TRBJ2-7, with 12 bases fitting TRBD1. The CDR3 has 13 residues. CDR1 is WSHSY, CDR2 SAAADI, per germline. Trimming at V came to 7 bases and at J to 6 bases, leaving 4 bases not matched to a gene. CDR3 bases: TGCGCCAGCACGGGACAGGGGGCTTCCGAGCAGTACTTC. Protein: CASTGQGASEQYF.

The rearrangement uses TRBV5-1 and TRBJ1-1; 10 bases are a match to TRBD1. The V segment lost 2 bases and the J segment 8 bases; nucleotides outside the gene matches: 6. Germline V gene lookup returns CDR1 SGHRS and CDR2 YFSETQ. There are 14 residues in the CDR3. CDR3 amino acids: CASSLQPGQGEAFF. The CDR3 DNA is TGCGCCAGCAGCTTACAACCGGGACAGGGGGAAGCTTTCTTT.

For this clonotype: This may come from a read error, since a much larger clone is one base off. V gene TRBV7-9 combines with J gene TRBJ1-2; 8 nucleotides line up with TRBD1. V was pared by 5 bases and J by 9 bases, with 11 bases of the junction left unmatched. CDR3 length: 14 amino acids. Germline values: CDR1 SEHNR, CDR2 FQNEAQ (reference sequence). The CDR3 DNA follows: TGTGCCAGCAGCGGAGGGGACAGGACCGTTTGCTACACCTTC. As protein: CASSGGDRTVCYTF.

The sample holds many counts of this clonotype. The chain has TRBV20-1 and TRBJ2-7; D gene ambiguous. Germline CDR1 reads DFQATT; CDR2 reads SNEGSKA (reference sequence). The ends were cut back, 0 bases at V and 4 bases at J, with 10 bases in the middle. The CDR3 length is 13 residues. Written as DNA, the CDR3 is TGCAGTGCTAGAGATATTCGGCGTTACGAGCAGTACTTC. It yields the protein CSARDIRRYEQYF.

This clonotype was picked up one time. J is TRBJ2-2 and V is TRBV7-9, with D maybe TRBD1 (6 bases). Germline CDR1 SEHNR, CDR2 FQNEAQ (reference sequence). Trimming removed 5 bases from V and 7 bases from J, with 14 bases in between. The CDR3 covers 14 residues. The CDR3 DNA reads TGTGCCAGCAGCCTGACGCAGGGACACGGGGAGCTGTTTTTT. It specifies CASSLTQGHGELFF.

This clonotype came up many times. The chain couples TRBV24-1 to TRBJ1-5; D gene ambiguous. CDR3 length: 13 amino acids. CDR1 and CDR2 (germline): KGHDR, SFDVKD. Trimming removed 4 bases from V and 6 bases from J, with 9 bases in between. CDR3 DNA sequence: TGTGCCACCAGTGACGGAGGACGTCAGCCCCAGCATTTT. Its translation is CATSDGGRQPQHF.

This clonotype occurred many times. The J gene is TRBJ1-1, the V gene TRBV20-1; D perhaps matches TRBD1 (5 bases). Trimming pared 2 bases from V and 10 bases from J, leaving 8 bases between. This CDR3 has 10 residues. Looked up from germline, CDR1 is DFQATT and CDR2 is SNEGSKA (reference sequence). The CDR3, as DNA: TGCAGTGCTAGACAGGGAACAGCTTTCTTT. It translates to CSARQGTAFF.

The genes are TRBV11-2 and TRBJ1-6; the match to TRBD1 covers 8 bases. This CDR3 region has 20 residues. Germline CDR1 and CDR2: SGHAT and FQNNGV. After removal of 5 bases from V and 7 bases from J, the junction contained 22 bases not matched to a gene. CDR3 in DNA: TGTGCCAGCAGCCCCTCGGGACAGGAGACCTTCCTTCTCGGGAATTCACCCCTCCACTTT. This sequence encodes CASSPSGQETFLLGNSPLHF.

This clonotype was counted only a few times. This chain links TRBV20-1 with TRBJ1-3; possible D gene TRBD1, 5 bases. Germline lookup yields CDR1 DFQATT and CDR2 SNEGSKA (reference sequence). The germline V and J ends were trimmed by 3 bases and 2 bases, with 20 bases remaining between them. The CDR3 consists of 17 residues. This CDR3 is CSARTLTPGLTGNTIYF. As DNA, the CDR3 is TGCAGTGCTAGGACTCTAACCCCGGGACTAACTGGAAACACCATATATTTT.

This clonotype was counted at least ten times. The chain links TRBV27 to TRBJ2-1; D not certain. Per germline, CDR1 MNHEY and CDR2 SMNVEV (reference sequence). Trimming pared 5 bases from V and 3 bases from J, leaving 5 bases between. The CDR3 is made up of 12 amino acids. In nucleotides, the CDR3 is TGTGCCAGCAGTCAGGACTACAATGAGCAGTTCTTC. Translated, it gives CASSQDYNEQFF.

In its sample, this clonotype was seen a few times. V gene TRBV20-1 combines with J gene TRBJ2-3; 7 nucleotides match TRBD1. Germline V CDR1 and CDR2: DFQATT, SNEGSKA (reference sequence). Trimming removed 7 bases from V and 5 bases from J; junction bases left unmatched: 12. CDR3 length: 14 amino acids. CDR3 loop: CSVSRRTGEDTQYF. For the CDR3, the DNA is TGCAGTGTTTCTCGCCGGACAGGTGAAGATACGCAGTATTTT.

This clonotype was counted ten times or more. The chain couples TRBV15 to TRBJ1-5; 8 bases agree with TRBD1. V was pared by 4 bases and J by 4 bases, with 6 bases of the junction left unmatched. Germline V lookup: CDR1 LNHNV, CDR2 YYDKDF (reference sequence). The CDR3 sequence is 15 residues long. The CDR3 sequence: CATSIGQGINQPQHF. DNA of the CDR3: TGTGCCACCAGCATAGGACAGGGAATAAATCAGCCCCAGCATTTT.

In its sample, this clonotype was seen many times. This rearrangement joins TRBV12-3 or TRBV12-4 to TRBJ2-1, with D perhaps TRBD2 (5 bases). V was cut by 7 bases and J by 0 bases, with 19 bases left in between. CDR3 size: 17 residues. The DNA for the CDR3 is TGTGCCAGCACCCTGGAGGTGTCCCAGAGCTCCTACAATGAGCAGTTCTTC. It codes for CASTLEVSQSSYNEQFF.

This clonotype was seen many times. J is TRBJ1-5 and V is TRBV24-1; the D is unclear. CDR1 is KGHDR, CDR2 SFDVKD, per germline. The CDR3 covers 16 residues. Trimming shortened V by 3 bases and J by 3 bases, and 14 bases separated the two germline ends. CDR3 DNA: TGTGCCACCAGTGATGCCGGAAGTGGGGTCAATCAGCCCCAGCATTTT. Encoded protein: CATSDAGSGVNQPQHF.

The sample holds a few counts of this clonotype. The J gene is TRBJ2-5, the V gene TRBV5-1, with 7 bases identical to TRBD2. J gave up 3 bases and V 1 base, and 6 bases lay outside the gene matches. The CDR3 runs 15 residues. The germline V gene encodes CDR1 SGHRS and CDR2 YFSETQ. The CDR3 reads CASSLNGAGEETQYF. The CDR3 nucleotides are TGCGCCAGCAGCTTGAACGGGGCGGGGGAAGAGACCCAGTACTTC.

The chain is built from TRBV7-2 and TRBJ2-5; 7 bases line up with TRBD2. V lost 6 bases to trimming and J lost 3 bases; unmatched junction nucleotides: 4. The CDR3 is made up of 13 amino acids. The V gene's germline CDR1 is SGHTA and CDR2 FQGNSA. In DNA form, the CDR3 reads TGTGCCAGCAGTAGCGGGCGGGAAGAGACCCAGTACTTC. Its translation: CASSSGREETQYF.

Comments on this clonotype: The junction and the germline gene differ at one end; a read error may be behind it. The chain's CDR3 is CSARFHFGNTMYF. For the CDR3, the DNA is TGCAGTGCTAGATTCCACTTCGGAAACACCATGTATTTC. The chain combines TRBV20-1 with TRBJ1-3; D not certain. CDR1 is DFQATT, CDR2 SNEGSKA, per germline (reference sequence). The CDR3 has 13 amino acids.

Regarding this clonotype: Given a much more abundant clone one base away, this may be a read error. V and J are TRBV2 and TRBJ2-2; TRBD1 matches 8 bases. The V segment lost 8 bases and the J segment 1 base; nucleotides outside the gene matches: 18. This CDR3 region has 19 residues. The germline V gene encodes CDR1 SNHLY and CDR2 FYNNEI. Here the CDR3 reads CASCLSAATGEVNTGELFF. The CDR3 nucleotides are TGTGCCAGCTGTTTGAGCGCTGCGACAGGGGAGGTGAACACCGGGGAGCTGTTTTTT.

Ten or more counts support this clonotype. The V and J genes are TRBV20-1 and TRBJ1-1; TRBD1 matches 7 bases. Per the germline V gene, CDR1 is DFQATT and CDR2 is SNEGSKA (reference sequence). This CDR3 contains 15 residues. J was trimmed by 0 bases and V by 1 base; bases with no gene match: 5. The CDR3 region has the DNA TGCAGTGCTAGAGTACAGGGGAGAATGAACACTGAAGCTTTCTTT. It encodes CSARVQGRMNTEAFF.

The chain uses TRBV6-2 or TRBV6-3 and TRBJ2-3; 7 bases are shared with TRBD2. The CDR3 sequence is 13 residues long. The J segment lost 6 bases and the V segment lost 7 bases, leaving 7 bases of the junction unmatched. Germline V gene lookup returns CDR1 MNHEY and CDR2 SVGEGT. The CDR3: CASISGGADTQYF. CDR3 bases: TGTGCCAGCATTTCGGGGGGAGCGGATACGCAGTATTTT.

This clonotype was detected only a few times. The chain combines TRBV12-3 or TRBV12-4 with TRBJ2-7; TRBD2 agrees at 7 bases. The V segment lost 3 bases and the J segment 6 bases; nucleotides outside the gene matches: 20. This CDR3 has 18 residues. The CDR3 coding sequence is TGTGCCAGCAGTTTCATAACAGGTGCGGGAGTAGTTGGGGGCGAGCAGTACTTC. Residues: CASSFITGAGVVGGEQYF.

The CDR3 sequence: CASSLAPGLADPDTQYF. The CDR3 coding sequence is TGTGCCAGCAGTTTAGCGCCGGGACTAGCAGACCCAGATACGCAGTATTTT. This chain joins TRBV27 and TRBJ2-3, with 9 bases aligning to TRBD2. The CDR3 consists of 17 residues. V lost 2 bases to trimming and J lost 4 bases; unmatched junction nucleotides: 10. Germline assignment: CDR1 MNHEY and CDR2 SMNVEV (reference sequence).

This clonotype has more than one count but fewer than ten. The chain combines TRBV28 with TRBJ2-7; 9 bases map to TRBD2. The CDR3 spans 15 residues. V was pared by 3 bases and J by 10 bases, with 13 bases of the junction left unmatched. CDR1 is MDHEN and CDR2 is SYDVKM in the germline V gene. CDR3 protein: CASSFRAGGLGGQYF. The CDR3 DNA is TGTGCCAGCAGTTTCCGGGCGGGAGGGTTAGGAGGTCAGTACTTC.

This clonotype was observed many times. The genes are TRBV6-1 and TRBJ1-6; weak D call: TRBD1 (5 bases). Germline V gives CDR1 MNHNS, CDR2 SASEGT. Trimming cost V 2 bases and J 0 bases, with 11 bases left between them. The CDR3 consists of 17 residues. CDR3 nucleotides: TGTGCCAGCAGTGAAAGTGAAGGGGTCTCCTATAATTCACCCCTCCACTTT. This translates into CASSESEGVSYNSPLHF.

In its sample, this clonotype was seen a few times. The chain employs TRBV7-8 and TRBJ2-2; a possible D gene is TRBD2 (6 bases). V was cut by 1 base and J by 6 bases, with 18 bases left in between. Germline CDR1 reads SGHVS; CDR2 reads FQNEAQ. CDR3 length: 17 amino acids. CDR3 loop: CASSLVAREVLPGELFF. The CDR3 coding sequence is TGTGCCAGCAGCTTAGTCGCTAGGGAGGTTTTACCCGGGGAGCTGTTTTTT.

In this sample, this clonotype turned up many times. The rearrangement uses TRBV5-5 and TRBJ2-1; 12 bases line up with TRBD1. CDR1 is SGHKS, CDR2 YYEKEE, per germline (reference sequence). After removal of 4 bases from V and 6 bases from J, the junction contained 14 bases not matched to a gene. The CDR3 runs 18 residues. The CDR3 spells CASSPTGQGANWGNEQFF. The CDR3 DNA sequence: TGTGCCAGCAGCCCAACGGGACAGGGGGCAAATTGGGGCAATGAGCAGTTCTTC.

The rearrangement uses TRBV3-1 and TRBJ2-3; a weak D match, TRBD1 (6 bases). The CDR3 loop spans 17 amino acids. V was pared by 0 bases and J by 5 bases, with 18 bases between. The germline V gene encodes CDR1 LGHDT and CDR2 YNNKEL (reference sequence). CDR3 amino acids: CASSQEYRGGPGDTQYF. For the CDR3, the DNA is TGTGCCAGCAGCCAAGAATACCGAGGGGGACCTGGAGATACGCAGTATTTT.

This clonotype was observed at least ten times. The chain is built from TRBV29-1 and TRBJ2-2; no reliable D call. With 4 bases removed from V and 7 bases from J, the gap between germline ends came to 10 bases. Germline loops: CDR1 SQVTM, CDR2 ANQGSEA. The CDR3 is 12 residues long. The CDR3 region is CSVVVANGELFF. DNA of the CDR3: TGCAGCGTTGTGGTGGCAAACGGGGAGCTGTTTTTT.

This clonotype appeared many times. The chain employs TRBV12-3 or TRBV12-4 and TRBJ1-2; D is unresolved. V lost 3 bases and J 6 bases, leaving 11 bases between the germline ends. CDR3 length: 13 residues. CDR3: CASSLVAANGYTF. The CDR3 nucleotides are TGTGCCAGCAGTTTGGTGGCGGCCAATGGCTACACCTTC.

This clonotype was recorded at least ten times. The CDR3 loop is CASSLTSGNNEQFF. The CDR3 DNA is TGCGCCAGCAGCTTGACTAGCGGGAACAATGAGCAGTTCTTC. The chain recombines TRBV5-1 with TRBJ2-1, with TRBD2 matching over 10 bases. The germline V gene encodes CDR1 SGHRS and CDR2 YFSETQ. There are 14 residues in the CDR3. V gave up 1 base and J gave up 5 bases; unmatched junction bases: 0. Filled out from reference TRBV5-1 and TRBJ2-1, the complete variable domain reads KAGVTQTPRYLIKTRGQQVTLSCSPISGHRSVSWYQQTPGQGLQFLFEYFSETQRNKGNFPGRFSGRQFSNSRSEMNVSTLELGDSALYLCASSLTSGNNEQFFGPGTRLTVL.

This clonotype was seen ten or more times. The genes are TRBV20-1 and TRBJ2-7; perhaps TRBD2 as D (6 bases). The V end lost 1 base, the J end lost 2 bases, and 12 bases lay between the germline ends. The CDR3 runs to 14 residues. Per the germline V gene, CDR1 is DFQATT and CDR2 is SNEGSKA (reference sequence). In nucleotides, the CDR3 is TGCAGTGCTAGAGCCCCGTTAGCGGCCTACGAGCAGTACTTC. Its translation is CSARAPLAAYEQYF.